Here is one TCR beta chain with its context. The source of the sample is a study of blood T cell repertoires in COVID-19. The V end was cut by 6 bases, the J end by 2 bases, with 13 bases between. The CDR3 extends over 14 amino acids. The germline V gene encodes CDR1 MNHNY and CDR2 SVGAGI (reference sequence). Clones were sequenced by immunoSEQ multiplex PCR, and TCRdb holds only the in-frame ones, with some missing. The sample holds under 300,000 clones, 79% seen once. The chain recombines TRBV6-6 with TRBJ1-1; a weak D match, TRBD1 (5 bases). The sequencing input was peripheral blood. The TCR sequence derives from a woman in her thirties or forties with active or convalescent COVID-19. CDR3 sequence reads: CASSDSQLNTEAFF. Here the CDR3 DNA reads TGTGCCAGCAGCGACAGCCAACTTAACACTGAAGCTTTCTTT.